This T cell receptor beta chain derives from a study of CD8+CD57+ T cells in acquired aplastic anemia. CD8+CD57+ cell expansion, shown by flow cytometry, had occurred in the patients selected for sequencing. Ten or more counts support this clonotype. Trimming removed 0 bases from V and 7 bases from J, with 13 bases in between. The CDR3 runs 14 residues. Germline V gene data show CDR1 as DFQATT and CDR2 as SNEGSKA (reference sequence). CDR3 and TCR beta VDJ profiling relied on genomic DNA as the template. TCRdb recomputed calls from the reads with MiXCR, one row per CDR3 protein. The sample records 180,000 or so distinct CDR3 sequences, approximately 48% being singletons.

The chain links TRBV20-1 to TRBJ2-1; D is ambiguous. The TCR was taken from a human donor with aplastic anemia. Source material: sorted CD4+, CD8+, or CD8+CD57+ T cells (not recorded which) from PBMCs. CDR3 bases: TGCAGTGCTAGAGATTTAAGAGGTACGAATGAGCAGTTCTTC. It yields the protein CSARDLRGTNEQFF.